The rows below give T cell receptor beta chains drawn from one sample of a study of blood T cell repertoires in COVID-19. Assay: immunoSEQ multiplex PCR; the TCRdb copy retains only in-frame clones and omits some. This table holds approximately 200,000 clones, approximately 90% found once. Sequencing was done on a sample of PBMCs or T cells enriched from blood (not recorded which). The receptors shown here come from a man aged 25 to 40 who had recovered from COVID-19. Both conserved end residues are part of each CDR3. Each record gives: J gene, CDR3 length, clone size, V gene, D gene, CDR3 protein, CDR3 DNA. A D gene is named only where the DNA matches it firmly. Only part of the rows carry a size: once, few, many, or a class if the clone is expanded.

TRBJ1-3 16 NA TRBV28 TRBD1 CASSFPGQYLGNTIYF TGTGCCAGCAGTTTCCCGGGACAGTACCTTGGAAACACCATATATTTT
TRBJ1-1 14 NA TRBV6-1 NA CASSDRTINTEAFF TGTGCCAGCAGTGATAGGACAATCAACACTGAAGCTTTCTTT
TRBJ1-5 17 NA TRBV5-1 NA CASSLDPATVPIKPQHF TGCGCCAGCAGCTTGGACCCCGCCACAGTACCAATCAAGCCCCAGCATTTT
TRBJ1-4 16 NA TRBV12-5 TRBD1 CASGDKGGTGYEKLFF TGTGCTAGTGGTGACAAAGGAGGGACAGGGTATGAAAAACTGTTTTTT
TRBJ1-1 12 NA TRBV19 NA CASISGFTEAFF TGTGCCAGTATCTCAGGGTTCACTGAAGCTTTCTTT
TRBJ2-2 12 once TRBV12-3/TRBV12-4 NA CASSLSAGELFF TGTGCCAGCAGTTTATCTGCCGGGGAGCTGTTTTTT
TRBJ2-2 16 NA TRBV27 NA CASSFLDKRRDGELFF TGTGCCAGCAGTTTCTTGGACAAACGTAGGGACGGGGAGCTGTTTTTT
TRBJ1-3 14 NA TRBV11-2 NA CASKTGTYGNTIYF TGTGCCAGCAAAACCGGGACATACGGAAACACCATATATTTT
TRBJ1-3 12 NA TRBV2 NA CASVYIRNTIYF TGTGCCAGTGTTTACATTCGAAACACCATATATTTT
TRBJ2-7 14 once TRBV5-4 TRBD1 CASSFGQGIYEQYF TGTGCCAGCAGCTTCGGACAGGGAATCTACGAGCAGTACTTC
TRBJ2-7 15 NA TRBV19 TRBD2 CASSTGASGKLEQYF TGTGCCAGTAGTACCGGGGCTAGCGGGAAACTTGAGCAGTACTTC
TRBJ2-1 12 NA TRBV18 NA CASSPQVAEQFF TGTGCCAGCTCACCACAAGTGGCTGAGCAGTTCTTC
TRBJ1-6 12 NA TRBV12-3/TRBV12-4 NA CASSLHNSPLHF TGTGCCAGCAGTCTCCATAATTCACCCCTCCACTTT
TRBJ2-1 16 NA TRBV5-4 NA CASSQGSVLNYNEQFF TGTGCCAGCAGCCAGGGGAGCGTATTAAACTACAATGAGCAGTTCTTC
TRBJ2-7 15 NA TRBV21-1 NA CASSNYRGSSYEQYF TGTGCCAGCAGCAATTATAGGGGCAGCTCCTACGAGCAGTACTTC
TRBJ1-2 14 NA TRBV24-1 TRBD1 CASGQGVELSGYTF TGTGCCAGCGGACAGGGGGTCGAGTTGAGTGGCTACACCTTC
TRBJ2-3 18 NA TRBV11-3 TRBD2 CASSFSRMGEGGTDTQYF TGTGCCAGCAGCTTCTCCCGGATGGGGGAGGGAGGCACAGATACGCAGTATTTT